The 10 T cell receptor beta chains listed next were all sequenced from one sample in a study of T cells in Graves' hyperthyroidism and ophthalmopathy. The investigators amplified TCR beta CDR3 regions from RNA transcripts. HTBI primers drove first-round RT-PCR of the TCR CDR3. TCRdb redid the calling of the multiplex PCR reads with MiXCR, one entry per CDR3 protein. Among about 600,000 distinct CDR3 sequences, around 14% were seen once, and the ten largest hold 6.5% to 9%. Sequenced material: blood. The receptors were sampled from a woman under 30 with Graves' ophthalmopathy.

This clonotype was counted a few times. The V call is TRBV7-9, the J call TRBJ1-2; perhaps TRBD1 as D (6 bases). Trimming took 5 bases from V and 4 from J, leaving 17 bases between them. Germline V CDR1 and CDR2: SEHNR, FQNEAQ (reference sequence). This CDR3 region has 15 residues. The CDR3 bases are TGTGCCAGCAGCCCGACAGGCGCCCTTTCCTATGGCTACACCTTC. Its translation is CASSPTGALSYGYTF.

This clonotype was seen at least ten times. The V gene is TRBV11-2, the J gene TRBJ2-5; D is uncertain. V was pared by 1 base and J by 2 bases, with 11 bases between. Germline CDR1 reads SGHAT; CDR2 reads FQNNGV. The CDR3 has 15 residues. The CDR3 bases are TGTGCCAGCAGCTTAGGATCGGTTTCTCAAGAGACCCAGTACTTC. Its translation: CASSLGSVSQETQYF.

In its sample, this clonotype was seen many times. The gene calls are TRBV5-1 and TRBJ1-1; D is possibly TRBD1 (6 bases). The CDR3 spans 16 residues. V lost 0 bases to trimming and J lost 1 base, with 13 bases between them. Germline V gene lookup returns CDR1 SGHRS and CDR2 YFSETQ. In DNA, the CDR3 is TGCGCCAGCAGCTTGGTATCCAGGGGTGGGAACACTGAAGCTTTCTTT. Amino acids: CASSLVSRGGNTEAFF.

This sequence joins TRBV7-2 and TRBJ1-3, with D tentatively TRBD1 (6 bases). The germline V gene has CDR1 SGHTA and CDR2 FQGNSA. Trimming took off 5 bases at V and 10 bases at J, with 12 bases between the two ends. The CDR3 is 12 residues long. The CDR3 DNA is TGTGCCAGCAGCACCCCGAGGGGGACCATATATTTT. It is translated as CASSTPRGTIYF.

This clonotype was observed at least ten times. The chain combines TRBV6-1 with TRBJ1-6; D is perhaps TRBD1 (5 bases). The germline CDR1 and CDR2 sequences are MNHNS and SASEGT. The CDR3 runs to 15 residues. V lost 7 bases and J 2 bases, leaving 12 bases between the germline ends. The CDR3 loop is CASTGDGAYNSPLHF. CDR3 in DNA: TGTGCCAGCACCGGGGACGGGGCCTATAATTCACCCCTCCACTTT.

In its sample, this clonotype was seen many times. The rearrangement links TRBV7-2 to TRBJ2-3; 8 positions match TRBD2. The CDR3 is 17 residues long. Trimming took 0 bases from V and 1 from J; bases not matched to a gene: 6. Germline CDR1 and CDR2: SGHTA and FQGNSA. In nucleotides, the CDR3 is TGTGCCAGCAGCTTAGCGAAAGCGGGAGTAGGCACAGATACGCAGTATTTT. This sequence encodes CASSLAKAGVGTDTQYF.

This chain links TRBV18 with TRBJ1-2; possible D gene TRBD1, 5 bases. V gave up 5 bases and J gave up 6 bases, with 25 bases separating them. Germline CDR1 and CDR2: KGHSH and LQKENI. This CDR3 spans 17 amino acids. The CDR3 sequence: CASSLVRLGTAGDGYTF. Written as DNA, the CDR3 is TGTGCCAGCTCATTAGTTCGGTTAGGGACGGCCGGGGATGGCTACACCTTC.

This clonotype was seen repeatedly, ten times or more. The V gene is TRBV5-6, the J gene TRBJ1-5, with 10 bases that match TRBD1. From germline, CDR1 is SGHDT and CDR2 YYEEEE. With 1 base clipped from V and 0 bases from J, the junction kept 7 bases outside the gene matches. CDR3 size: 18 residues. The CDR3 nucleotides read TGTGCCAGCAGCTTGTCCCCGACAGGGGGCGATAGCAATCAGCCCCAGCATTTT. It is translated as CASSLSPTGGDSNQPQHF.

CDR3 bases: TGCAGTGCTTACAGGGGGGGAGAGACCCAGTACTTC. Encoded protein: CSAYRGGETQYF. The chain recombines TRBV20-1 with TRBJ2-5, with a weak D call TRBD1 (8 bases). Trimming left V 5 bases short and J 4 bases short, with 11 bases between. The CDR3 is made up of 12 amino acids. Looked up from germline, CDR1 is DFQATT and CDR2 is SNEGSKA (reference sequence).

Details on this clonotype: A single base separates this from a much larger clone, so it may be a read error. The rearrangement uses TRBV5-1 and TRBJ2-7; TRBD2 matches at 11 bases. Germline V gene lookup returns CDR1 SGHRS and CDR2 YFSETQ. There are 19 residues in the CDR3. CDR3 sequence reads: CASSLAPGLAVRGSYKQYF. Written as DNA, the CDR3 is TGCGCCAGCAGCTTGGCCCCGGGACTAGCGGTTCGAGGATCCTACAAGCAGTACTTC. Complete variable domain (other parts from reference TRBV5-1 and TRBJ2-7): KAGVTQTPRYLIKTRGQQVTLSCSPISGHRSVSWYQQTPGQGLQFLFEYFSETQRNKGNFPGRFSGRQFSNSRSEMNVSTLELGDSALYLCASSLAPGLAVRGSYKQYFGPGTRLTVT.